This T cell receptor beta chain is drawn from a study of blood T cell repertoires in COVID-19. Trimming left V 3 bases short and J 3 bases short, with 16 bases between. The CDR3 sequence is 16 residues long. Per the germline V gene, CDR1 is SGHDT and CDR2 is YYEEEE. TCRdb's table, derived via immunoSEQ multiplex PCR, lists solely in-frame clones and lacks some. The sample holds some 250,000 clones; about four fifths are singletons and the top ten take over 8%. This chain joins TRBV5-6 and TRBJ1-5; D might be TRBD1 (6 bases). The receptor comes from a woman of 80 years or more with acute or convalescent COVID-19. What was sequenced was peripheral blood. In nucleotides, the CDR3 is TGTGCCAGCAGCTCCAGACAGGCGCCTTTCAATCAGCCCCAGCATTTT. Translating gives CASSSRQAPFNQPQHF.